This TCR beta chain was observed in a study of PD-L1 blockade in urothelial cancer. Whole-study context: Blood was analyzed 3 weeks (second dose) and 6 weeks after treatment start. T cells numbered a median of roughly 150,000 in the blood samples.

Every PCR was spiked with synthetic TCR analog templates. TCRdb's copy holds only in-frame clones and misses some; the assay was immunoSEQ multiplex PCR. The repertoire has 50,000 to 70,000 clones, 75% to 90% of them found once; the top ten carry around 1.6%. The time point is: pretreatment peripheral blood. Locally advanced or metastatic urothelial carcinoma was diagnosed in the patients. The CDR3 contains 17 residues. V shed 1 base and J 7 bases; nucleotides not matched to a gene: 15. From germline, CDR1 is LGHNA and CDR2 YSLEER. The sequences come from PBMCs, collected around atezolizumab (anti-PD-L1) treatment. The TCR sequence derives from a man aged 65 to 85 with urothelial cancer. The V and J genes are TRBV4-3 and TRBJ2-7; 8 nucleotides line up with TRBD1. The CDR3, as DNA: TGCGCCAGCAGCCAAGTTAATTCTCGGCAGGGGGCGAGTGAGCAGTACTTC. It translates to CASSQVNSRQGASEQYF.